This note documents a single TCR beta chain sequence. The target antigen is unknown. The sample is drawn from a study of cytomegalovirus exposure and HLA in healthy donors. Points from the study as a whole: Trimming of TCR beta V- and J-genes showed a link, identified in a later analysis, to a missense DCLRE1C variant.

The PCR employed 60 Vbeta primers together with 13 Jbeta primers. Original analysis: Among the unique TCR beta chains that a later analysis counted, 70 million to 85 million in all, roughly 11 million were shared. TCRdb's copy holds only in-frame clones and misses some; the assay was immunoSEQ multiplex PCR. From that table come the V and J calls and clone size; the DNA was used to work out D and trimming. The sample lists about 200,000 clones, over 80% occurring once. V dropped 0 bases and J dropped 1 base, with 10 bases sitting between them. The CDR3 sequence is 15 residues long. Germline-derived CDR1 and CDR2 are SGHRS and YFSETQ.

The source of this sequence is a boy aged 2 to 10 in good health and CMV-seronegative. Sequenced material: PBMCs. This rearrangement joins TRBV5-1 to TRBJ1-1; D not resolved. CDR3 loop: CASSLVAGENTEAFF. Written as DNA, the CDR3 is TGCGCCAGCAGCTTGGTCGCCGGGGAGAACACTGAAGCTTTCTTT.